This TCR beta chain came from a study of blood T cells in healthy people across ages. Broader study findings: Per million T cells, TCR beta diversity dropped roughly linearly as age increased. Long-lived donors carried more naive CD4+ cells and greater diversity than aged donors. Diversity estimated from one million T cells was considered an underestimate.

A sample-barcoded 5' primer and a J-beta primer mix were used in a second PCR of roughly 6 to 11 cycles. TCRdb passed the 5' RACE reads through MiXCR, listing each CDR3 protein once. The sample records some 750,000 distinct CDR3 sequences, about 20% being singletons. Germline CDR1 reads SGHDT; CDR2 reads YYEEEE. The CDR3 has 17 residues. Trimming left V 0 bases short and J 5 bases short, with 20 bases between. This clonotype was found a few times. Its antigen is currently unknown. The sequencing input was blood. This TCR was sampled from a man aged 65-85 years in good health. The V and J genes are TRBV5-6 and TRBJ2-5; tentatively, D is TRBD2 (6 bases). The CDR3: CASSLASEGTFLETQYF. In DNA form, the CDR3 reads TGTGCCAGCAGCTTGGCCTCGGAGGGGACTTTCCTCGAGACCCAGTACTTC.